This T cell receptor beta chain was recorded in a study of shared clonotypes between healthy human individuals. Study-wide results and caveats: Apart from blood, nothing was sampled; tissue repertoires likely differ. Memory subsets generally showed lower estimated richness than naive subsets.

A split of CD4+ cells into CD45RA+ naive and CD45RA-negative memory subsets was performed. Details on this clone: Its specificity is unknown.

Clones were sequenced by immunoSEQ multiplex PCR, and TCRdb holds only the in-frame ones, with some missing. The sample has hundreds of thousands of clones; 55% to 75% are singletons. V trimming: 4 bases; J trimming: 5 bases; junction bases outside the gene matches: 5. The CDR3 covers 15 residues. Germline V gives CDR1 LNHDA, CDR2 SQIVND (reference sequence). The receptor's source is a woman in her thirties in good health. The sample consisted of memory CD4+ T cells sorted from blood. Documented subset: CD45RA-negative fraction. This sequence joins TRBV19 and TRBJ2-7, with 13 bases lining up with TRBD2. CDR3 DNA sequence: TGTGCCAGTAGTACCCCCGGACTAGCGGGAGACGAGCAGTACTTC. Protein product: CASSTPGLAGDEQYF.